These 23 T cell receptor beta chains were all obtained from the same sample, sequenced in a study of blood T cell repertoires in COVID-19. TCRdb's table, derived via immunoSEQ multiplex PCR, lists solely in-frame clones and lacks some. The sample shows some 200,000 clones, under 90% of them seen only once. The specimen was peripheral blood. The receptors here all came from a woman aged 60-75 years who had recovered from COVID-19.

This clone appeared a few times. This chain links TRBV7-3 with TRBJ1-6; D gene uncertain. Trimming took 0 bases from V and 14 from J, leaving 14 bases between them. The germline gives CDR1 SGHTA, CDR2 FQGTGA. The length of the CDR3 is 14 residues. The CDR3 nucleotides read TGTGCCAGCAGCTTAACGGGAGAATCCCCAGCCCTCCACTTT. Protein: CASSLTGESPALHF.

The chain joins TRBV7-9 to TRBJ2-7; 10 positions agree with TRBD2. CDR3 size: 16 residues. Unmatched junction bases numbered 8, after V lost 1 base and J lost 5 bases. CDR1 and CDR2 (germline): SEHNR, FQNEAQ (reference sequence). CDR3 residues: CASSLGSGLAVHEQYF. The CDR3, as DNA: TGTGCCAGCAGCTTAGGATCTGGACTAGCGGTCCACGAGCAGTACTTC.

In this sample, this clone turned up once. V gene TRBV7-2 combines with J gene TRBJ1-2; 8 bases line up with TRBD1. There are 14 residues in the CDR3. Germline trimming cut 6 bases from V and 6 bases from J; bases unmatched to any gene: 9. Germline CDR1 reads SGHTA; CDR2 reads FQGNSA. CDR3 loop: CASSGGAGGHGYTF. Here the CDR3 DNA reads TGTGCCAGCAGTGGGGGAGCAGGGGGCCATGGCTACACCTTC.

CDR3 residues: CAWSTGQGNGYTF. Here the CDR3 DNA reads TGTGCCTGGAGTACGGGACAGGGAAATGGCTACACCTTC. The chain recombines TRBV30 with TRBJ1-2; TRBD1 matches at 9 bases. CDR1 is GTSNPN, CDR2 SVGIG, per germline (reference sequence). The CDR3 has 13 amino acids. V dropped 2 bases and J dropped 6; count of bases not matched to a gene: 4.

This chain uses TRBV11-2 with TRBJ2-3; 11 bases align to TRBD2. CDR3 length: 16 residues. Trimming removed 4 bases from V and 6 bases from J; junction bases left unmatched: 9. CDR1 SGHAT and CDR2 FQNNGV come from the germline V gene. CDR3 sequence (DNA): TGTGCCAGCAGCTCTAATAGCGGGGGGGCAGGGGATACGCAGTATTTT. This translates into CASSSNSGGAGDTQYF.

The chain recombines TRBV5-4 with TRBJ1-3; unclear D gene. The V end was cut by 4 bases, the J end by 1 base, with 12 bases between. CDR3 length equals 15 residues. CDR1 is SGHNT and CDR2 is YYREEE in the germline V gene (reference sequence). In DNA, the CDR3 is TGTGCCAGCAGCCGGGGTGGGGTATCTGGAAACACCATATATTTT. Amino acid sequence: CASSRGGVSGNTIYF. Full variable domain (outside the CDR3, taken from reference TRBV5-4 and TRBJ1-3): ETGVTQSPTHLIKTRGQQVTLRCSSQSGHNTVSWYQQALGQGPQFIFQYYREEENGRGNFPPRFSGLQFPNYSSELNVNALELDDSALYLCASSRGGVSGNTIYFGEGSWLTVV.

The chain carries TRBV27 and TRBJ1-5; TRBD1 is a possible D gene (5 bases). The V and J ends lost 3 bases and 0 bases respectively, with 12 bases between them. The CDR3 contains 16 residues. Germline CDR1 is MNHEY and CDR2 is SMNVEV (reference sequence). The CDR3 DNA follows: TGTGCCAGCAGTTTTAAGCGGGACTATAGCAATCAGCCCCAGCATTTT. Amino acids: CASSFKRDYSNQPQHF.

V and J are TRBV18 and TRBJ2-5, with 15 positions matching TRBD2. Germline V gene data show CDR1 as KGHSH and CDR2 as LQKENI. CDR3 length equals 16 residues. The ends lost 3 bases at V and 4 bases at J; junction bases unmatched: 3. The CDR3 region is CASSPRTSGGAETQYF. The CDR3 DNA sequence: TGTGCCAGCTCACCTCGGACTAGCGGGGGGGCAGAGACCCAGTACTTC.

V and J are TRBV6-5 and TRBJ1-3; D is undetermined. V was trimmed by 2 bases and J by 4 bases, leaving 12 bases between them. Germline values: CDR1 MNHEY, CDR2 SVGAGI. CDR3 size: 15 residues. The CDR3 coding sequence is TGTGCCAGCAGTTACCTCAACCTAAAGGGAAACACCATATATTTT. This gives the protein CASSYLNLKGNTIYF.

The chain recombines TRBV5-1 with TRBJ2-7; 11 bases line up with TRBD2. The V gene's germline CDR1 is SGHRS and CDR2 YFSETQ. This CDR3 comprises 15 residues. Trimming at V came to 5 bases and at J to 2 bases, leaving 6 bases not matched to a gene. CDR3 sequence: CASSHPSGGTYEQYF. CDR3 coding DNA: TGCGCCAGCAGTCATCCTAGCGGGGGGACCTACGAGCAGTACTTC.

The chain carries TRBV27 and TRBJ1-3; a possible D gene is TRBD1 (5 bases). The CDR3 loop spans 15 amino acids. V lost 5 bases and J 2 bases, leaving 13 bases between the germline ends. CDR1 is MNHEY and CDR2 is SMNVEV in the germline V gene (reference sequence). The CDR3 loop reads CASSRGLSPGNTIYF. In DNA, the CDR3 is TGTGCCAGCAGTCGGGGACTCTCCCCTGGAAACACCATATATTTT.

In DNA form, the CDR3 reads TGTGCCAGCAATCAGCGGGGGAACACCGGGGAGCTGTTTTTT. Translated: CASNQRGNTGELFF. The chain carries TRBV2 and TRBJ2-2; 7 nucleotides align to TRBD2. Germline V gene sequence: CDR1 SNHLY, CDR2 FYNNEI. The CDR3 consists of 14 residues. With V trimmed by 7 bases and J by 1 base, 3 bases remained unmatched.

This chain links TRBV7-9 with TRBJ1-6; D might be TRBD1 (5 bases). This CDR3 is 15 amino acids long. Per germline, CDR1 SEHNR and CDR2 FQNEAQ (reference sequence). Trimming took 7 bases from V and 7 from J, leaving 17 bases between them. The CDR3: CASTRRGGVNSPLHF. The CDR3 coding sequence is TGTGCCAGCACCAGACGGGGGGGAGTCAATTCACCCCTCCACTTT.

By share, this clone counts as medium-sized. The V and J genes are TRBV9 and TRBJ1-2, with TRBD1 identical over 11 bases. The trim removed 5 bases at V and 6 bases at J, leaving 9 bases unmatched. Germline V CDR1 and CDR2: SGDLS, YYNGEE. The CDR3 consists of 15 residues. The CDR3 is CASRGQGTGGDGYTF. For the CDR3, the DNA is TGTGCCAGCAGGGGCCAGGGGACAGGGGGTGATGGCTACACCTTC.

This clone showed up just a few times. The J gene is TRBJ1-6, the V gene TRBV7-6; TRBD1 matches 9 bases. Germline CDR1 reads SGHVS; CDR2 reads FNYEAQ. V was pared by 1 base and J by 3 bases, with 1 base of the junction left unmatched. The CDR3 runs to 16 residues. CDR3: CASSLETGGYNSPLHF. CDR3 sequence (DNA): TGTGCCAGCAGCTTAGAGACAGGGGGCTATAATTCACCCCTCCACTTT.

The chain employs TRBV2 and TRBJ2-5; D remains ambiguous. Looked up from germline, CDR1 is SNHLY and CDR2 is FYNNEI. V lost 5 bases and J 2 bases, leaving 6 bases between the germline ends. This CDR3 is built from 12 residues. CDR3 sequence reads: CASSRSQETQYF. CDR3 DNA: TGTGCCAGCAGTCGCAGTCAAGAGACCCAGTACTTC. Variable domain in full (rest from reference TRBV2 and TRBJ2-5): EPEVTQTPSHQVTQMGQEVILRCVPISNHLYFYWYRQILGQKVEFLVSFYNNEISEKSEIFDDQFSVERPDGSNFTLKIRSTKLEDSAMYFCASSRSQETQYFGPGTRLLVL.

Comment on this clone: Other DNA sequences from this sample encode an identical CDR3 as well. This chain connects TRBV18 to TRBJ2-7; possibly TRBD1 for D (6 bases). The germline V gene has CDR1 KGHSH and CDR2 LQKENI. This CDR3 has 14 amino acids. V was trimmed by 4 bases and J by 3 bases, leaving 13 bases between them. CDR3 nucleotides: TGTGCCAGCTCACGGGCCGGGACACTCTACGAGCAGTACTTC. Encoded protein: CASSRAGTLYEQYF. Combining the CDR3 with reference TRBV18 and TRBJ2-7 gives the whole variable domain NAGVMQNPRHLVRRRGQEARLRCSPMKGHSHVYWYRQLPEEGLKFMVYLQKENIIDESGMPKERFSAEFPKEGPSILRIQQVVRGDSAAYFCASSRAGTLYEQYFGPGTRLTVT.

CDR3 bases: TGTGCCAGCAGCCAAGAAGGGAGGGGGGGGCAAGAGACCCAGTACTTC. It specifies CASSQEGRGGQETQYF. The chain carries TRBV3-1 (or the pseudogene TRBV3-2) and TRBJ2-5; TRBD2 is a possible D gene (7 bases). This CDR3 comprises 16 residues. The germline V and J ends were trimmed by 0 bases and 2 bases, with 13 bases remaining between them. Germline assignment: CDR1 LGHDT and CDR2 YNNKEL (reference sequence).

This sequence joins TRBV7-3 and TRBJ2-3, with 10 bases lining up with TRBD2. The CDR3 spans 16 residues. The germline V gene has CDR1 SGHTA and CDR2 FQGTGA. V was pared by 0 bases and J by 3 bases, with 3 bases of the junction left unmatched. CDR3 in amino acids: CASSLTFSGGTDTQYF. In DNA form, the CDR3 reads TGTGCCAGCAGCTTAACGTTTAGCGGGGGGACAGATACGCAGTATTTT.

This chain connects TRBV21-1 to TRBJ2-7; the table's D call TRBD1 went unverified against the DNA. TRBV21-1 is classified as a pseudogene. CDR3 length: 14 residues. The CDR3 bases are TGTGCCAGCAGGCCGGGACAGGGGGCGTCCGAGCAGTACTTC. Translated: CASRPGQGASEQYF.

The V and J genes are TRBV9 and TRBJ2-1, with D perhaps matching TRBD1 (6 bases). V lost 0 bases and J lost 12, with 13 bases in between. The CDR3 is made up of 13 amino acids. Germline CDR1 is SGDLS and CDR2 is YYNGEE. The CDR3 here is CASSVAGSRGQFF. As DNA, the CDR3 is TGTGCCAGCAGCGTAGCTGGTAGCAGGGGGCAGTTCTTC.

V gene TRBV19 combines with J gene TRBJ1-5, with TRBD1 matching over 9 bases. The junction had 5 bases not matched to a gene; V was cut back by 5 bases and J by 3 bases. Germline V CDR1 and CDR2: LNHDA, SQIVND (reference sequence). This CDR3 has 15 residues. The CDR3 here is CASSARDRDNQPQHF. In DNA form, the CDR3 reads TGTGCCAGTAGTGCGCGGGACAGGGACAATCAGCCCCAGCATTTT.

The chain joins TRBV19 to TRBJ1-2; perhaps TRBD1 as D (5 bases). In germline, CDR1 is LNHDA, CDR2 SQIVND (reference sequence). The CDR3 has 14 amino acids. V lost 5 bases, J lost 2 bases, and 12 bases lay in between. CDR3 coding DNA: TGTGCCAGTAGTGGGGGACTATCGAACTATGGCTACACCTTC. Translation gives CASSGGLSNYGYTF.